A selection of T cell receptor beta chains follows, all from one sample in a study of human T cells and chemical hapten exposure. TCRdb independently ran MiXCR on the RACE reads; one entry per CDR3 protein. The table lists tens of thousands of distinct CDR3 sequences, approximately 13% of them singletons. The sequencing here drew on whole blood, taken in connection with sensitization to the hapten diphenylcyclopropenone (DPC). The receptors were sampled from a woman aged 45 to 65 with alopecia areata. Some clones in this sample may be carry-over from other donors' samples. CDR3s include the opening cysteine and the closing phenylalanine or tryptophan. The D gene is left open where the match is weak. Rows may omit the clone size; those that give it use once, few, many or a size class.

clone size	D gene	V gene	J gene	CDR3 protein	CDR3 DNA
NA	TRBD1	TRBV7-3	TRBJ2-7	CASSLRGHAETQTGESHEQYF	TGTGCCAGCAGCTTAAGGGGACACGCCGAGACACAGACAGGGGAGTCCCACGAGCAGTACTTC
many	NA	TRBV7-9	TRBJ2-5	CASSLGFPQETQYF	TGTGCCAGCAGCTTAGGTTTCCCCCAAGAGACCCAGTACTTC
NA	NA	TRBV12-3/TRBV12-4	TRBJ1-6	CASSFLGSSPLHF	TGTGCCAGCAGTTTCTTGGGGAGTTCACCCCTCCACTTT
many	NA	TRBV3-1	TRBJ1-2	CASRGSPGYGYTF	TGTGCCAGCAGGGGGAGCCCGGGCTATGGCTACACCTTC
NA	NA	TRBV5-6	TRBJ1-5	CASSFGQRDQPQHF	TGTGCCAGCAGCTTCGGACAGAGAGATCAGCCCCAGCATTTT
few	TRBD1	TRBV6-6	TRBJ2-4	CASSSQGATKNIQYF	TGTGCCAGCAGTTCCCAGGGGGCGACCAAAAACATTCAGTACTTC
once	TRBD2	TRBV5-1	TRBJ2-1	CASSLATSGNEQFF	TGCGCCAGCAGCTTGGCAACTAGCGGCAATGAGCAGTTCTTC
NA	NA	TRBV29-1	TRBJ2-5	CSVAPPGSDETQYF	TGCAGCGTCGCCCCGCCAGGGTCTGATGAGACCCAGTACTTC
many	NA	TRBV7-3	TRBJ1-4	CASSLHSGEKLFF	TGTGCCAGCAGCTTACATTCGGGCGAAAAACTGTTTTTT
few	TRBD2	TRBV7-6	TRBJ2-1	CASSARLAGGGNEQFF	TGTGCCAGCAGCGCCAGACTAGCGGGAGGGGGCAATGAGCAGTTCTTC
once	TRBD2	TRBV10-1	TRBJ2-7	CASRASGSSAQYF	TGCGCCAGCAGGGCTAGCGGGAGCTCGGCGCAGTACTTC
NA	NA	TRBV29-1	TRBJ2-6	CSVLRRASGANVLTF	TGCAGCGTTCTACGGCGGGCGTCTGGGGCCAACGTCCTGACTTTC
NA	NA	TRBV18	TRBJ2-3	CASSPELRTDTQYF	TGTGCCAGCTCACCCGAGCTGAGAACAGATACGCAGTATTTT
few	NA	TRBV2	TRBJ2-2	CASSYKRDTGELFF	TGTGCCAGCAGTTATAAAAGGGACACCGGGGAGCTGTTTTTT
few	TRBD1	TRBV11-2	TRBJ1-2	CASSYRGGYTF	TGTGCCAGCAGCTACAGGGGCGGCTACACCTTC
many	NA	TRBV19	TRBJ2-2	CASSRRAREKPNTGELFF	TGTGCCAGTAGTAGAAGGGCCCGGGAAAAGCCTAACACCGGGGAGCTGTTTTTT
many	NA	TRBV6-5	TRBJ2-5	CASSSGRQETQYF	TGTGCCAGCAGTTCGGGCAGGCAAGAGACCCAGTACTTC
few	NA	TRBV2	TRBJ1-1	CASSLYVEGEAFF	TGTGCCAGCAGCCTTTATGTAGAAGGTGAAGCTTTCTTT
many	TRBD2	TRBV29-1	TRBJ2-1	CRGTAGLEQFF	TGCAGAGGTACAGCGGGACTTGAGCAGTTCTTC
many	NA	TRBV6-5	TRBJ2-3	CASRTPRLGADTQYF	TGTGCCAGCAGGACCCCGAGACTAGGGGCAGATACGCAGTATTTT
NA	NA	TRBV29-1	TRBJ2-5	CSVVRMTETQYF	TGCAGCGTTGTTCGAATGACCGAGACCCAGTACTTC
many	NA	TRBV7-8	TRBJ1-3	CASSPTHRTRENTIYF	TGTGCCAGCAGCCCAACCCACAGGACACGGGAAAACACCATATATTTT
NA	NA	TRBV5-1	TRBJ1-1	CASRLLTEENTEAFF	TGCGCCAGCCGACTTCTGACAGAAGAGAACACTGAAGCTTTCTTT
few	TRBD2	TRBV20-1	TRBJ2-3	CSALLAPSTDTQYF	TGCAGTGCTTTACTAGCGCCTAGCACAGATACGCAGTATTTT
few	TRBD2	TRBV5-1	TRBJ2-7	CASSQGLAGPYEQYF	TGCGCCAGCAGCCAGGGACTAGCGGGACCCTACGAGCAGTACTTC
many	NA	TRBV11-1	TRBJ1-1	CASSPRGTEAFF	TGTGCCAGCAGCCCCAGGGGAACTGAAGCTTTCTTT
many	NA	TRBV7-3	TRBJ1-1	CASSTRQRTEAFF	TGTGCCAGCAGCACCCGACAGAGAACTGAAGCTTTCTTT
many	TRBD1	TRBV6-1	TRBJ1-6	CASTRDRTNSPLHF	TGTGCCAGCACCAGGGACAGGACCAATTCACCCCTCCACTTT
NA	NA	TRBV6-2/TRBV6-3	TRBJ2-3	CASSFPDTQYF	TGTGCCAGCAGTTTTCCAGATACGCAGTATTTT
many	NA	TRBV29-1	TRBJ2-1	CSAWTLGQFF	TGCAGCGCATGGACCCTCGGGCAGTTCTTC
NA	NA	TRBV20-1	TRBJ2-1	CSFPPVGVNEQFF	TGCAGTTTCCCCCCGGTGGGGGTCAATGAGCAGTTCTTC
few	NA	TRBV5-1	TRBJ2-1	CASSLLPTHNEQFF	TGCGCCAGCAGCTTGTTGCCTACCCACAATGAGCAGTTCTTC
many	TRBD2	TRBV11-2	TRBJ2-5	CASRHQLAGDETQYF	TGTGCCAGCAGGCACCAACTAGCGGGAGATGAGACCCAGTACTTC
many	NA	TRBV6-2/TRBV6-3	TRBJ2-2	CASSRLSTRLGGELFF	TGTGCCAGCAGTCGTCTTTCTACTCGATTGGGCGGGGAGCTGTTTTTT
few	NA	TRBV10-2	TRBJ2-5	CASTKGPQETQYF	TGCGCCAGCACTAAGGGCCCGCAAGAGACCCAGTACTTC
many	NA	TRBV7-8	TRBJ2-3	CASSLDGSTDTQYF	TGTGCCAGCAGCTTAGACGGGAGCACAGATACGCAGTATTTT
few	TRBD1	TRBV29-1	TRBJ2-7	CSVGQGGYEQYF	TGCAGCGTTGGACAGGGGGGCTACGAGCAGTACTTC
NA	NA	TRBV12-3/TRBV12-4	TRBJ2-1	CASSSSSAYNEQFF	TGTGCCAGCAGTTCCTCTAGTGCCTACAATGAGCAGTTCTTC
medium-sized	NA	TRBV13	TRBJ1-1	CASSLAATTEAFF	TGTGCCAGCAGCTTAGCAGCAACCACTGAAGCTTTCTTT
NA	NA	TRBV5-1	TRBJ1-1	CASSLEASYDTEAFF	TGCGCCAGCAGCTTGGAGGCCAGCTATGACACTGAAGCTTTCTTT
NA	TRBD2	TRBV19	TRBJ2-1	CASSRWGGLSYNEQFF	TGTGCCAGTAGTCGGTGGGGAGGGCTATCTTACAATGAGCAGTTCTTC
many	NA	TRBV29-1	TRBJ1-1	CSVRLNTEAFF	TGCAGCGTTAGGTTGAACACTGAAGCTTTCTTT
few	NA	TRBV20-1	TRBJ2-1	CSASNNEQFF	TGCAGTGCTAGCAACAATGAGCAGTTCTTC
many	TRBD2	TRBV20-1	TRBJ2-3	CSARDPFAGVYTDTQYF	TGCAGTGCTAGAGATCCATTCGCGGGGGTTTACACAGATACGCAGTATTTT
few	TRBD2	TRBV5-4	TRBJ2-1	CASRTLAGGYNEQFF	TGTGCCAGCAGGACGCTAGCGGGAGGGTACAATGAGCAGTTCTTC
few	NA	TRBV6-1	TRBJ1-3	CASSESGQLYSGNTIYF	TGTGCCAGCAGTGAATCAGGCCAGTTATACTCTGGAAACACCATATATTTT